The sequence of this T cell receptor (beta chain) was determined in a study of response to subunit inactivated influenza vaccine (dated by TCRdb to 2016 to 2019). Notes on the research overall: The study used deep quantitative T cell receptor repertoire profiling to track responses to a trivalent subunit inactivated influenza vaccine. General findings and caveats noted by the study authors: According to the authors, only a limited number of new T cells may be recruited by each seasonal influenza vaccination.

To note about this clonotype: Its antigen is not yet known. This sequence may be a read error, since a much larger clone differs from it by one base.

Library preparation used RT-PCR. This sample was sequenced with an Illumina HiSeq 2500. TCRdb's own reprocessing of the public reads used fastp at Q25 and MiXCR and kept productive beta chains. A single entry per CDR3 protein holds the most common genes and DNA from its merged rows. The sample contains more than 450,000 distinct CDR3 sequences, around 11% of them found a single time. The ten largest clones represent roughly 10% of the sample. The CDR3 has 15 amino acids, counting the end cysteine and phenylalanine. Only the CDR3 DNA is retained, 45 bases long and in frame from the first base. V is cut by 2 bases and J by 0 bases, and the space between the germline ends is 9 bases. The germline V gene encodes CDR1 SGHDT and CDR2 YYEEEE.

Sample: PBMCs from blood, taken on the day of vaccination. This clonotype was obtained from a man between 50 and 59 years old who received an inactivated influenza vaccine. Donor details come from another sample of the same person, matched by shared clones. The receptor chain draws on TRBV5-6 and TRBJ2-1; the D region is possibly TRBD1 or TRBD2, each matching across 5 bases. CDR3 reads: CASSFEGSSYNEQFF. The DNA sequence follows: TGTGCCAGCAGCTTCGAGGGGAGCTCCTACAATGAGCAGTTCTTC.